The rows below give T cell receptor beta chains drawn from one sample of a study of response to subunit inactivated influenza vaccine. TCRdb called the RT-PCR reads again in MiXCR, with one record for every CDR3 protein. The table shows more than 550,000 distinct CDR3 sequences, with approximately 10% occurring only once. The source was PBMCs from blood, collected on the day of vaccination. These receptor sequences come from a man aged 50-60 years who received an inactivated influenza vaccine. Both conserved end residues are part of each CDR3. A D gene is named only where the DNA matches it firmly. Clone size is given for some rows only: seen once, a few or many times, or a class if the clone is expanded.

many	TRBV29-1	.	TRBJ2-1	TGCAGCGTTGATGGGGTACCGGGAGTGGATCAGTTCTTC	CSVDGVPGVDQFF
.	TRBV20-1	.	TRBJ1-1	TGCAGTGCTACCTCGACAGCCAACACTGAAGCTTTCTTT	CSATSTANTEAFF
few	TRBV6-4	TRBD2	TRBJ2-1	TGTGCCAGCAGTGAGCAGACTAGCGGGGGGGAGCAGTTCTTC	CASSEQTSGGEQFF
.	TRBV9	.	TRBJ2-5	TGTGCCAGCAGCGTAGGGGGGGCGCACCAAGAGACCCAGTACTTC	CASSVGGAHQETQYF
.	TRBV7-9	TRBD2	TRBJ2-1	TGTGCCAGCAGCCTCACTAGCGGGAGGCTGGCCCGGCATGAGCAGTTCTTC	CASSLTSGRLARHEQFF
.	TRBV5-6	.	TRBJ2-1	TGTGCCAGCAGCTTAGTGGGAAGGGCGTTCTTC	CASSLVGRAFF
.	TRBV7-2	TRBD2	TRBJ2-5	TGTGCCAGCAGCTTCGCCGCGGGAGGAGAGACCCAGTACTTC	CASSFAAGGETQYF
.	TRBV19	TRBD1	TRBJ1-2	TGTGCCAGTAGTATCGGCAGGGGGGGACTTGGCTACACCTTC	CASSIGRGGLGYTF
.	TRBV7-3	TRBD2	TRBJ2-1	TGTGCCAGCAGCCCGACTAGCGGAGACTTCTACAATGAGCAGTTCTTC	CASSPTSGDFYNEQFF
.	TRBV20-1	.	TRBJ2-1	TGCAGTGCTAGAGATTTCGCGGGTTGGTCCCCCAATGAGCAGTTCTTC	CSARDFAGWSPNEQFF
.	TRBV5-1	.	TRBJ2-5	TGCGCCAGCAGCCTAAACTCGGGCGCCCAGTACTTC	CASSLNSGAQYF
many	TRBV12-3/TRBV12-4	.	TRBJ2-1	TGTGCCAGCAGGGAAGGAGGCAGTCGGCATGAGCAGTTCTTC	CASREGGSRHEQFF
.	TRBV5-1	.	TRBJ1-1	TGCGCCAGCAGCTTCGGGGGGCAATGGACTGAAGCTTTCTTT	CASSFGGQWTEAFF
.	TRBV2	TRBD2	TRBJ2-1	TGTGCCAGCAGATCCACTAGCGGGGATCACAATGAGCAGTTCTTC	CASRSTSGDHNEQFF
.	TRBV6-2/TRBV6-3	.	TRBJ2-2	TGTGCCAGCAGTTACTCGACTGGGACCCCGAGGACCGGGGAGCTGTTTTTT	CASSYSTGTPRTGELFF
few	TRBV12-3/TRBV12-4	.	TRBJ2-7	TGTGCCAGCAGTTTAGCGTCGGGCCCCAGGGGATCCCACGAGCAGTACTTC	CASSLASGPRGSHEQYF
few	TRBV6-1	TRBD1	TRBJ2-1	TGTGCCAGCAGTAGACAGGGCCTCACGGCCTACAATGAGCAGTTCTTC	CASSRQGLTAYNEQFF
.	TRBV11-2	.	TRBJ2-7	TGTGCCAGCAGCGAGTCCCGGGACATCCCCGGAGACGAGCAGTACTTC	CASSESRDIPGDEQYF
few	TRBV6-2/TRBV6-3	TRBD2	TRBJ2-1	TGTGCCAGCAGTCGCGGACTAGCAGCAATATCCTACAATGAGCAGTTCTTC	CASSRGLAAISYNEQFF
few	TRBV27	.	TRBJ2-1	TGTGCCAGCAGTTTATTCCCGAGCTCCTACAATGAGCAGTTCTTC	CASSLFPSSYNEQFF
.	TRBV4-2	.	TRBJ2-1	TGTGCCAGCAGCCAAGACAGTCCGGGGAGCTCCTACAATGAGCAGTTCTTC	CASSQDSPGSSYNEQFF
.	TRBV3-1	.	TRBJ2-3	TGTGCCAGCAGCCAGGGACCCCCGGGACTCCTCACAGATACGCAGTATTTT	CASSQGPPGLLTDTQYF
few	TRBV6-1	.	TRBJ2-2	TGTGCCAGCAGTGAAAGGGGGAACACCGGGGAGCTGTTTTTT	CASSERGNTGELFF
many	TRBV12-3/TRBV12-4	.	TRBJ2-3	TGTGCCAGCAGTTTTAGAACGGGGGGCACAGATACGCAGTATTTT	CASSFRTGGTDTQYF